The TCR beta chain under discussion was sequenced for a study of blood T cells in healthy people across ages. Overall study: Through template switching, about one barcoded beta molecule was captured per two T cells, as measured in model experiments.

The authors ran a second PCR of 7 to 11 cycles using a sample-barcoded 5' primer and a J-beta primer mix. TCRdb analysed the 5' RACE reads with MiXCR anew, one entry per CDR3 protein. This repertoire shows some 1,500,000 distinct CDR3 sequences, under 55% found once; its top ten account for approximately 4%. Study-level points and caveats: Since the PBMCs were unsorted, naive and antigen-experienced cells could not be conclusively compared. More naive CD4+ cells and higher diversity marked long-lived donors relative to aged donors.

The ends were cut back, 6 bases at V and 6 bases at J, with 21 bases in the middle. The CDR3 is 15 amino acids. Germline V gene lookup returns CDR1 DFQATT and CDR2 SNEGSKA (reference sequence). In the case of this clonotype: Its matching antigen is unknown.

Healthy Caucasian individuals from Russia aged about 6 to 100 were enrolled as donors. The chain is built from TRBV20-1 and TRBJ2-1, with D tentatively TRBD2 (6 bases). This sequence originates from a woman under 30 in good health. The sequencing input was blood. The CDR3 nucleotides read TGCAGTGCCCCATGGGGGACTTGGGGCCCCAATGAGCAGTTCTTC. It specifies CSAPWGTWGPNEQFF.